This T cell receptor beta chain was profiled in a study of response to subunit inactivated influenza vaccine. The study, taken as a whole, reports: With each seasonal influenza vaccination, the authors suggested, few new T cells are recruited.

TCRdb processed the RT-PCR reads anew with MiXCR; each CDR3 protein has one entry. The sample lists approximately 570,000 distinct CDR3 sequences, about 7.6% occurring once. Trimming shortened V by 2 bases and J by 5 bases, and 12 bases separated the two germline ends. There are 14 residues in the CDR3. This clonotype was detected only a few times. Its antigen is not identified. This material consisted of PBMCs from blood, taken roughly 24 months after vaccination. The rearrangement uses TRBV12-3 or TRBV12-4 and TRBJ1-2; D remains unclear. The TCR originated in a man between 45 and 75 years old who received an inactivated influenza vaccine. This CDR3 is CASSLTPPLYGYTF. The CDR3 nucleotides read TGTGCCAGCAGTTTAACCCCCCCGCTATATGGCTACACCTTC.